This TCR beta chain stems from a study of cytomegalovirus exposure and HLA in healthy donors. Study-level points and caveats: Cytomegalovirus-associated TCR beta chains were listed, numbering 150 to 200. A missense variant in DCLRE1C was later tied to TCR beta V- and J-gene trimming.

This clone has a handful of counts. Antigen unknown. It was with 60 Vbeta and 13 Jbeta primers that the PCR ran. The table came from immunoSEQ multiplex PCR; TCRdb's copy has only in-frame clones and leaves some out. This table holds about 150,000 clones, 84% found once. Germline V lookup: CDR1 SNHLY, CDR2 FYNNEI. The germline V and J ends were trimmed by 4 bases and 4 bases, with 14 bases remaining between them. The CDR3 runs 14 residues. This receptor was identified in a boy aged 2-9 years in good health and CMV-seronegative. The rearrangement links TRBV2 to TRBJ2-7; D gene uncertain. The specimen sequenced was PBMCs. CDR3 sequence: CASSGGVRRYEQYF. Written as DNA, the CDR3 is TGTGCCAGCAGTGGCGGAGTACGTCGGTACGAGCAGTACTTC.